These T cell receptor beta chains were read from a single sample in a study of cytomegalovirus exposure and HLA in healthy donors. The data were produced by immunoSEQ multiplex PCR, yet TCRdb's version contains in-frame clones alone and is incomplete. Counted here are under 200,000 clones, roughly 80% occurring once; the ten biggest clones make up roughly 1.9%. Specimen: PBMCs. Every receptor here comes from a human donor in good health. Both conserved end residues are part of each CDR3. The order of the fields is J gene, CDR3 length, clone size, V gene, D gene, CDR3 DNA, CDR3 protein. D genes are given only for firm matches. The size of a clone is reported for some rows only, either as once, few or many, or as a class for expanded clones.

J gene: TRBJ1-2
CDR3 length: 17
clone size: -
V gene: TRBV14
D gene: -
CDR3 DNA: TGTGCCAGCAGCCAAGATTTTGGGGGAGGGGCATTGGATGGCTACACCTTC
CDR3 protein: CASSQDFGGGALDGYTF

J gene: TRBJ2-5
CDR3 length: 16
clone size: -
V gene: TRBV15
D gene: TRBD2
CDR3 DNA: TGTGCCACCAGCAGAGATCTAGCGGGGACCGAGGGACCCCAGTACTTC
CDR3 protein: CATSRDLAGTEGPQYF

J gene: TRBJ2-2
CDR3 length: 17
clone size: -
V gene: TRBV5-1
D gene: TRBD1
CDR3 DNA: TGCGCCAGCAGCTTGCTCGGACAGGGGGCCGGAGCCGGGGAGCTGTTTTTT
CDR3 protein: CASSLLGQGAGAGELFF

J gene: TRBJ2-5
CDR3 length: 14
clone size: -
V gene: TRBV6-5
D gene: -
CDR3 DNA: TGTGCCAGCGGTTACACAACATTTGAGGGGGCCCAGTACTTC
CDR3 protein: CASGYTTFEGAQYF

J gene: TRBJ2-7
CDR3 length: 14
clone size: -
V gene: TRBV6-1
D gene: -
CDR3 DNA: TGTGCCAGCAGTCTGACAGGTTACTCCTACGAGCAGTACTTC
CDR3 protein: CASSLTGYSYEQYF

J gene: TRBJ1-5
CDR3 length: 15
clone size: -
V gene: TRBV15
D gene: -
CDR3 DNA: TGTGCCACCAGCAGAGCGCCAGGGAGCAATCAGCCCCAGCATTTT
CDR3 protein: CATSRAPGSNQPQHF

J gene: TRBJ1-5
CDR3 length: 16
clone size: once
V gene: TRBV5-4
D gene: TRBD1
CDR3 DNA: TGTGCCAGCAGCCAGGACAGGTTTACTCTCAATCAGCCCCAGCATTTT
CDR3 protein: CASSQDRFTLNQPQHF

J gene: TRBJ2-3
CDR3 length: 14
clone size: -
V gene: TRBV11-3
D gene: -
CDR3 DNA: TGTGCCAGCAGCTTAGAGCGGGGCACAGATACGCAGTATTTT
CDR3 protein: CASSLERGTDTQYF

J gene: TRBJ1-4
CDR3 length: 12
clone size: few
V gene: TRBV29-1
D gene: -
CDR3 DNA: TGCAGCGTTGAAGCGGGTAGTGAAAAACTGTTTTTT
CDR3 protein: CSVEAGSEKLFF

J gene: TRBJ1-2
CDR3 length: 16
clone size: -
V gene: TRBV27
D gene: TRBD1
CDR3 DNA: TGTGCCAGCAGGACAACAACAGGGGGGTCCTACTATGGCTACACCTTC
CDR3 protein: CASRTTTGGSYYGYTF

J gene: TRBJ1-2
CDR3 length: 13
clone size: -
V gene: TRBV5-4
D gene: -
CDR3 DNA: TGTGCCAGCAGAACTACAGGGAACTATGGCTACACCTTC
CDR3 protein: CASRTTGNYGYTF

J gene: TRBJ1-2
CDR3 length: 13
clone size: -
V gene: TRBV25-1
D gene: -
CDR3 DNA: TGTGCCAGCAGCCCGGGGACATACTATGGCTACACCTTC
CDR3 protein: CASSPGTYYGYTF

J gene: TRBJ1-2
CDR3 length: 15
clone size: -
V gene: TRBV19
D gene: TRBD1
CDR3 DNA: TGTGCCAGTAGGAAGACAGGGGGCGTCGGCTATGGCTACACCTTC
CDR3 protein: CASRKTGGVGYGYTF

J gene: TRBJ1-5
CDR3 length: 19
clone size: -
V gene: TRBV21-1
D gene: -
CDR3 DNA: TGTGCCAGCAGCAACGCTTCCGGGACAGAGAGTTATAGCAATCAGCCCCAGCATTTT
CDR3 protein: CASSNASGTESYSNQPQHF

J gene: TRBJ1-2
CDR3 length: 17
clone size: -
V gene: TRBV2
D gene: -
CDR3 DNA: TGTGCCAGCAGTGGCAGGGGACATCCCCCCGGGAACTATGGCTACACCTTC
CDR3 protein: CASSGRGHPPGNYGYTF

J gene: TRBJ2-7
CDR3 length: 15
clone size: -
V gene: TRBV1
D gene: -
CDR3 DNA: TGCACCAGCAGCAAACGGGGCGGGGAAGCGAGTGAGCAGTACTTC
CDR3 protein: CTSSKRGGEASEQYF

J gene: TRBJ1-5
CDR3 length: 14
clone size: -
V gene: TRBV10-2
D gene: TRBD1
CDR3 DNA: TGCGCCAGCAGCGGTGGGACAGCTGGTCAGCCCCAGCATTTT
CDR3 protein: CASSGGTAGQPQHF

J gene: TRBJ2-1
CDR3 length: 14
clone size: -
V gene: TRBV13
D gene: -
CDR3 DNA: TGTGCCAGCAGCTTAGGGGCTAGTTCGTATGAGCAGTTCTTC
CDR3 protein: CASSLGASSYEQFF